The next 22 T cell receptor beta chains were all read from a single sample in a study of cytomegalovirus exposure and HLA in healthy donors. PCR involved 60 Vbeta and 13 Jbeta primers. The assay was immunoSEQ multiplex PCR, and TCRdb's table has in-frame clones only and misses some. The sample contains tens of thousands of clones, less than 80% of which appear only once. The sample comprised PBMCs. The receptors here all came from a middle-aged woman in good health and CMV-seronegative.

The chain links TRBV11-2 to TRBJ1-2; unclear D gene. Trimming removed 7 bases at V and 6 bases at J, with 18 bases between. In germline, CDR1 is SGHAT, CDR2 FQNNGV. The CDR3 extends over 14 amino acids. Here the CDR3 DNA reads TGTGCCAGCACCCAGAGAAACGAGGGAAATGGCTACACCTTC. Its protein product is CASTQRNEGNGYTF. Complete variable domain (other parts from reference TRBV11-2 and TRBJ1-2): EAGVAQSPRYKIIEKRQSVAFWCNPISGHATLYWYQQILGQGPKLLIQFQNNGVVDDSQLPKDRFSAERLKGVDSTLKIQPAKLEDSAVYLCASTQRNEGNGYTFGSGTRLTVV.

The gene calls are TRBV7-3 and TRBJ2-7; TRBD2 is a possible D gene (5 bases). Germline loops: CDR1 SGHTA, CDR2 FQGTGA. With 5 bases removed from V and 1 base from J, the gap between germline ends came to 15 bases. The CDR3 is made up of 15 amino acids. The DNA of the CDR3 is TGTGCCAGCAGCCGGAGAGGGAGAGGGTCCTACGAGCAGTACTTC. Amino acid sequence: CASSRRGRGSYEQYF.

The rearrangement joins TRBV14 to TRBJ2-7; possibly TRBD2 for D (5 bases). V gave up 0 bases and J gave up 6 bases, with 12 bases separating them. Germline lookup yields CDR1 SGHDN and CDR2 FVKESK. CDR3 length: 14 residues. The DNA of the CDR3 is TGTGCCAGCAGCCAAGAGAGCCTAGCCCTCGAGCAGTACTTC. Protein: CASSQESLALEQYF.

This chain connects TRBV7-9 to TRBJ2-7, with 9 nucleotides matching TRBD1. V shed 6 bases and J 0 bases; nucleotides not matched to a gene: 3. The germline V gene has CDR1 SEHNR and CDR2 FQNEAQ (reference sequence). The CDR3 sequence is 14 residues long. CDR3 amino acids: CASRRTGDSYEQYF. The CDR3 DNA reads TGTGCCAGCAGGCGGACAGGGGACTCCTACGAGCAGTACTTC.

This chain joins TRBV7-2 and TRBJ2-1, with D possibly matching TRBD1 (6 bases). Per germline, CDR1 SGHTA and CDR2 FQGNSA. Trimming took 5 bases from V and 1 from J, leaving 15 bases between them. The CDR3 sequence is 16 residues long. Written as DNA, the CDR3 is TGTGCCAGCAGCCCAGAACAGGGAACTTCCTACAATGAGCAGTTCTTC. Protein: CASSPEQGTSYNEQFF. Based on the CDR3 plus reference TRBV7-2 and TRBJ2-1, the full variable domain is GAGVSQSPSNKVTEKGKDVELRCDPISGHTALYWYRQSLGQGLEFLIYFQGNSAPDKSGLPSDRFSAERTGGSVSTLTIQRTQQEDSAVYLCASSPEQGTSYNEQFFGPGTRLTVL.

This chain's CDR3 is CASSLLFRTGYGYTF. As DNA, the CDR3 is TGTGCCAGCAGCTTACTCTTCCGGACAGGGTACGGCTACACCTTC. J is TRBJ1-2 and V is TRBV11-2; 8 bases agree with TRBD1. Germline V gene sequence: CDR1 SGHAT, CDR2 FQNNGV. J was trimmed by 8 bases and V by 2 bases; bases with no gene match: 10. This CDR3 is 15 amino acids long. Using reference TRBV11-2 and TRBJ1-2 for the parts outside the CDR3, the full variable domain is EAGVAQSPRYKIIEKRQSVAFWCNPISGHATLYWYQQILGQGPKLLIQFQNNGVVDDSQLPKDRFSAERLKGVDSTLKIQPAKLEDSAVYLCASSLLFRTGYGYTFGSGTRLTVV.

The chain links TRBV19 to TRBJ1-2; D remains ambiguous. CDR3 length equals 15 residues. Trimming removed 5 bases from V and 3 bases from J, with 16 bases in between. Germline CDR1 and CDR2: LNHDA and SQIVND (reference sequence). The DNA of the CDR3 is TGTGCCAGTAGTTTCATATGGGAGGAGGACTATGGCTACACCTTC. Its translation is CASSFIWEEDYGYTF.

The gene calls are TRBV28 and TRBJ2-3; 7 bases are shared with TRBD2. Per the germline V gene, CDR1 is MDHEN and CDR2 is SYDVKM. This CDR3 contains 14 residues. With V trimmed by 5 bases and J by 0 bases, 2 bases remained unmatched. As DNA, the CDR3 is TGTGCCAGCAGTGGGAGGGCTAGCACAGATACGCAGTATTTT. Amino acids: CASSGRASTDTQYF.

A single count supports this clone. In nucleotides, the CDR3 is TGTGCCAGCAGCGTCGGGACAGTAAGCTCCTACGAGCAGTACTTC. Its translation: CASSVGTVSSYEQYF. This chain joins TRBV13 and TRBJ2-7; TRBD1 aligns across 7 bases. Trimming removed 5 bases from V and 0 bases from J; junction bases left unmatched: 7. In germline, CDR1 is PRHDT, CDR2 FYEKMQ (reference sequence). The CDR3 spans 15 residues.

Details on this clone: A read error may account for a junction end that differs from germline. The rearrangement links TRBV7-7 to TRBJ2-3; 9 nucleotides line up with TRBD1. The germline CDR1 and CDR2 sequences are SSHAT and FNYEAQ (reference sequence). CDR3 size: 14 residues. As DNA, the CDR3 is TGTGCTAGCAGCTTACAGGACAGGGGCTCTACGCAGTATTTT. Translating it yields CASSLQDRGSTQYF.

The chain links TRBV28 to TRBJ2-7; D not resolved. The V gene lost 6 bases and the J gene lost 4 bases, with 19 bases spanning the gap. Per the germline V gene, CDR1 is MDHEN and CDR2 is SYDVKM. CDR3 size: 15 residues. The CDR3 is CASRPARNPRYEQYF. The CDR3 bases are TGTGCCAGCAGGCCCGCGAGGAACCCACGGTACGAGCAGTACTTC.

The V call is TRBV29-1, the J call TRBJ2-4, with 10 nucleotides matching TRBD2. Per the germline V gene, CDR1 is SQVTM and CDR2 is ANQGSEA. With V trimmed by 7 bases and J by 4 bases, 10 bases remained unmatched. The CDR3 spans 15 residues. CDR3 sequence reads: CSADLLAGDKNIQYF. The DNA of the CDR3 is TGCAGCGCTGACTTGCTAGCGGGGGATAAAAACATTCAGTACTTC.

This sequence joins TRBV7-3 and TRBJ2-2, with D tentatively TRBD2 (5 bases). The germline V gene encodes CDR1 SGHTA and CDR2 FQGTGA. The CDR3 length is 15 residues. Trimming stripped 1 base from V and 1 base from J, with 7 bases between. Here the CDR3 reads CASSLSGRNTGELFF. CDR3 in DNA: TGTGCCAGCAGCTTAAGTGGGAGGAACACCGGGGAGCTGTTTTTT. The whole variable domain, filled in from reference TRBV7-3 and TRBJ2-2, reads GAGVSQTPSNKVTEKGKYVELRCDPISGHTALYWYRQSLGQGPEFLIYFQGTGAADDSGLPNDRFFAVRPEGSVSTLKIQRTERGDSAVYLCASSLSGRNTGELFFGEGSRLTVL.

This chain links TRBV9 with TRBJ1-3, with D unresolved. V was pared by 5 bases and J by 0 bases, with 6 bases between. Germline assignment: CDR1 SGDLS and CDR2 YYNGEE. This CDR3 spans 13 amino acids. The CDR3 DNA is TGTGCCAGCAGGAGAAGCTCTGGAAACACCATATATTTT. Translating gives CASRRSSGNTIYF.

The V call is TRBV6-4, the J call TRBJ2-1; maybe TRBD2 (5 bases). This CDR3 spans 13 amino acids. V lost 0 bases, J lost 10 bases, and 10 bases lay in between. CDR1 is MRHNA and CDR2 is SNTAGT in the germline V gene. CDR3 residues: CASSDSDWAEQFF. The CDR3 nucleotides are TGTGCCAGCAGTGACTCGGACTGGGCCGAGCAGTTCTTC.

The chain employs TRBV7-3 and TRBJ2-1, with a tentative D call TRBD2 (6 bases). The CDR3 covers 14 residues. Germline CDR1 reads SGHTA; CDR2 reads FQGTGA. V was shortened by 6 bases and J by 9 bases, with 18 bases between the two germline ends. The CDR3 sequence is CASRQTRGSGEQFF. The CDR3 region has the DNA TGTGCCAGCAGGCAAACTCGGGGGAGTGGTGAGCAGTTCTTC.

In regard to this clone: Distinct nucleotide sequences in the sample also encode this CDR3. For the CDR3, the DNA is TGTGCCAGCAGTGACAGGCTAGCGGGGTACAATGAGCAGTTCTTC. Residues: CASSDRLAGYNEQFF. The chain carries TRBV6-4 and TRBJ2-1, with TRBD2 matching 9 bases. The CDR3 runs 15 residues. CDR1 and CDR2 from the germline V gene are MRHNA and SNTAGT. V lost 2 bases, J lost 4 bases, and 3 bases stayed unmatched.

This rearrangement joins TRBV30 to TRBJ2-7; 11 positions match TRBD1. There are 14 residues in the CDR3. The V gene's germline CDR1 is GTSNPN and CDR2 SVGIG (reference sequence). V lost 2 bases to trimming and J lost 9 bases; unmatched junction nucleotides: 9. The DNA of the CDR3 is TGTGCCTGGAGTACCGGGACAGGGGGGGTTGTGCAGTACTTC. This encodes CAWSTGTGGVVQYF. The whole variable domain, remainder taken from reference TRBV30 and TRBJ2-7, is SQTIHQWPATLVQPVGSPLSLECTVEGTSNPNLYWYRQAAGRGLQLLFYSVGIGQISSEVPQNLSASRPQDRQFILSSKKLLLSDSGFYLCAWSTGTGGVVQYFGPGTRLTVT.

The gene calls are TRBV9 and TRBJ2-3; a possible D gene is TRBD1 (6 bases). V was cut by 4 bases and J by 0 bases, with 12 bases left in between. Germline values: CDR1 SGDLS, CDR2 YYNGEE. The CDR3 is 15 residues long. The CDR3 spells CASSRDIPSTDTQYF. Written as DNA, the CDR3 is TGTGCCAGCAGCCGGGACATCCCTAGCACAGATACGCAGTATTTT. Variable domain in full (rest from reference TRBV9 and TRBJ2-3): DSGVTQTPKHLITATGQRVTLRCSPRSGDLSVYWYQQSLDQGLQFLIQYYNGEERAKGNILERFSAQQFPDLHSELNLSSLELGDSALYFCASSRDIPSTDTQYFGPGTRLTVL.

The chain links TRBV5-8 to TRBJ1-2; D uncertain. CDR3 length equals 12 residues. Trimming stripped 5 bases from V and 7 bases from J, with 12 bases between. Germline assignment: CDR1 SGHTS and CDR2 YDEGEE. In nucleotides, the CDR3 is TGTGCCAGCAGATTGAACTTCCTTGGCTACACCTTC. As protein: CASRLNFLGYTF.

The chain carries TRBV5-1 and TRBJ2-2; 8 bases fit TRBD2. Trimming took 4 bases from V and 5 from J; bases not matched to a gene: 10. Germline CDR1 reads SGHRS; CDR2 reads YFSETQ. This CDR3 has 16 amino acids. DNA of the CDR3: TGCGCCAGCAGCCCGGGGGGGGGCTCAGGTACCGGGGAGCTGTTTTTT. This gives the protein CASSPGGGSGTGELFF.

The V call is TRBV5-1, the J call TRBJ2-1; TRBD2 matches at 13 bases. The trim removed 0 bases at V and 10 bases at J, leaving 10 bases unmatched. Germline V gene lookup returns CDR1 SGHRS and CDR2 YFSETQ. The length of the CDR3 is 17 residues. CDR3 in amino acids: CASSLGDNGLAGVEQFF. In DNA form, the CDR3 reads TGCGCCAGCAGCTTGGGGGACAACGGACTAGCGGGAGTAGAGCAGTTCTTC.